This TCR beta chain was found in a study of cytomegalovirus exposure and HLA in healthy donors. This clone was seen a handful of times. PCR primers comprised 60 Vbeta and 13 Jbeta primers. Measured with immunoSEQ multiplex PCR; TCRdb has only the in-frame clones, and not every one. The repertoire holds some 120,000 clones, with 6.5% to 9.5% as singletons. Germline V gene sequence: CDR1 GTSNPN, CDR2 SVGIG (reference sequence). This CDR3 region has 14 residues. With V trimmed by 4 bases and J by 6 bases, 8 bases remained unmatched. Sequenced: PBMCs. The chain employs TRBV30 and TRBJ1-1; 10 positions match TRBD1. This TCR came from a woman aged 40 to 49 in good health and CMV-seropositive. The chain's CDR3 is CAWNVGQGLAEAFF. CDR3 bases: TGTGCCTGGAACGTGGGACAGGGGCTCGCTGAAGCTTTCTTT.